What follows is one TCR beta chain and its context. This CDR3 comprises 15 residues. V was clipped by 2 bases and J by 8 bases, with 18 bases between them. Germline CDR1 is PRHDT and CDR2 is FYEKMQ (reference sequence). Produced via immunoSEQ multiplex PCR; TCRdb's table is partial and in-frame only. The table records 200,000 or so clones, approximately 80% of them present only once. These data are taken from a study of blood T cell repertoires in COVID-19. The chain carries TRBV13 and TRBJ1-2, with D perhaps TRBD1 (5 bases). What was sequenced was peripheral blood. The clonotype was recovered from a man aged 35-49 years who had recovered from COVID-19. This CDR3 is CASSLSQGPVGGYTF. CDR3 bases: TGTGCCAGCAGCTTATCCCAGGGCCCAGTTGGGGGCTACACCTTC.